The 20 T cell receptor beta chains reported below all come from one sample, sequenced in a study of blood T cell repertoires in COVID-19. Data came from immunoSEQ multiplex PCR; TCRdb stores just in-frame clones and leaves some out. The data hold roughly 400,000 clones, with more than 70% observed a single time. Sequenced: peripheral blood. The source is a woman in her sixties with COVID-19, enrolled during active disease.

The chain combines TRBV4-2 with TRBJ1-4; D unresolved. The CDR3 covers 15 residues. CDR1 and CDR2 (germline): LGHNA, YNFKEQ. Trimming cost V 4 bases and J 8 bases, with 17 bases left between them. The CDR3 loop reads CASSPPAALGEKLFF. As DNA, the CDR3 is TGTGCCAGCAGCCCCCCGGCCGCCCTCGGGGAAAAACTGTTTTTT.

The table lists this clone with a few counts. The chain joins TRBV6-5 to TRBJ1-2, with D perhaps matching TRBD1 (5 bases). V was pared by 0 bases and J by 3 bases, with 11 bases between. CDR3 length: 15 amino acids. CDR1 is MNHEY, CDR2 SVGAGI, per germline. CDR3 residues: CASSYSKGRDYGYTF. Here the CDR3 DNA reads TGTGCCAGCAGTTACTCGAAGGGCAGGGACTATGGCTACACCTTC.

V and J are TRBV5-1 and TRBJ1-3; D call uncertain. This CDR3 has 14 residues. Trimming cost V 1 base and J 0 bases, with 5 bases left between them. The V gene's germline CDR1 is SGHRS and CDR2 YFSETQ. The CDR3 coding sequence is TGCGCCAGCAGCTTGTTAGTCTCTGGAAACACCATATATTTT. This encodes CASSLLVSGNTIYF.

The V call is TRBV5-6, the J call TRBJ1-6; D ambiguous. The germline V gene encodes CDR1 SGHDT and CDR2 YYEEEE. V was cut by 2 bases and J by 10 bases, with 10 bases left in between. This CDR3 contains 13 residues. The DNA of the CDR3 is TGTGCCAGCAGCTTCGGGAGCCAATCACCCCTCCACTTT. Amino acids: CASSFGSQSPLHF.

V is TRBV10-3 and J is TRBJ2-7; 7 nucleotides match TRBD1. The V segment lost 2 bases and the J segment 2 bases; nucleotides outside the gene matches: 3. CDR3 length: 14 residues. Germline values: CDR1 ENHRY, CDR2 SYGVKD. CDR3 region: CAISEDRATYEQYF. The CDR3 DNA reads as TGTGCCATCAGTGAGGACAGGGCCACCTACGAGCAGTACTTC.

V usage is TRBV18 and J usage is TRBJ1-3, with 10 bases matching TRBD1. Germline V gene data show CDR1 as KGHSH and CDR2 as LQKENI. The CDR3 runs 19 residues. Trimming cost V 4 bases and J 3 bases; bases outside gene matches: 15. CDR3 protein: CASSRTGTGAGLGGNTIYF. DNA for the CDR3: TGTGCCAGCTCACGGACCGGGACAGGGGCCGGCTTAGGTGGAAACACCATATATTTT.

The rearrangement uses TRBV19 and TRBJ2-7; TRBD1 matches at 9 bases. In germline, CDR1 is LNHDA, CDR2 SQIVND (reference sequence). This CDR3 spans 15 amino acids. V lost 4 bases to trimming and J lost 3 bases; unmatched junction nucleotides: 7. The CDR3 DNA follows: TGTGCCAGTAGTACTTCCGGGACAGGGCACTACGAGCAGTACTTC. Its translation: CASSTSGTGHYEQYF.

This clone was detected a few times. The J gene is TRBJ1-3, the V gene TRBV5-5; 8 nucleotides match TRBD1. This CDR3 is 14 amino acids long. Trimming at V came to 0 bases and at J to 5 bases, leaving 1 base not matched to a gene. Germline V lookup: CDR1 SGHKS, CDR2 YYEKEE (reference sequence). The CDR3 region is CASSLGQGRNTIYF. DNA for the CDR3: TGTGCCAGCAGCTTGGGACAGGGGCGAAACACCATATATTTT.

The J gene is TRBJ2-1, the V gene TRBV2; 9 nucleotides agree with TRBD2. The V and J ends lost 2 bases and 4 bases, in that order; junction bases with no gene match: 3. Germline lookup yields CDR1 SNHLY and CDR2 FYNNEI. This CDR3 contains 15 residues. CDR3 in DNA: TGTGCCAGCAGTGAAAGGAGCGGGGGGTACAATGAGCAGTTCTTC. Protein sequence: CASSERSGGYNEQFF. The full variable domain, completed using reference TRBV2 and TRBJ2-1, is EPEVTQTPSHQVTQMGQEVILRCVPISNHLYFYWYRQILGQKVEFLVSFYNNEISEKSEIFDDQFSVERPDGSNFTLKIRSTKLEDSAMYFCASSERSGGYNEQFFGPGTRLTVL.

This chain connects TRBV7-2 to TRBJ2-1; D is undetermined. Germline values: CDR1 SGHTA, CDR2 FQGNSA. This CDR3 region has 11 residues. The V end was cut by 3 bases, the J end by 12 bases, with 9 bases between. CDR3 amino acids: CASSFSFGQFF. CDR3 in DNA: TGTGCCAGCAGCTTTTCATTCGGGCAGTTCTTC. Based on the CDR3 plus reference TRBV7-2 and TRBJ2-1, the full variable domain is GAGVSQSPSNKVTEKGKDVELRCDPISGHTALYWYRQSLGQGLEFLIYFQGNSAPDKSGLPSDRFSAERTGGSVSTLTIQRTQQEDSAVYLCASSFSFGQFFGPGTRLTVL.

The chain employs TRBV5-5 and TRBJ1-4; D is unresolved. Germline lookup yields CDR1 SGHKS and CDR2 YYEKEE (reference sequence). The CDR3 runs to 13 residues. V was shortened by 5 bases and J by 7 bases, with 12 bases between the two germline ends. CDR3 amino acids: CASRVDPLEKLFF. In DNA form, the CDR3 reads TGTGCCAGCAGGGTAGATCCCCTTGAAAAACTGTTTTTT.

The chain employs TRBV19 and TRBJ1-3, with 9 bases identical to TRBD1. The CDR3 extends over 16 amino acids. V was clipped by 7 bases and J by 0 bases; unmatched bases: 7. Germline CDR1 reads LNHDA; CDR2 reads SQIVND (reference sequence). DNA of the CDR3: TGTGCCAGTATCGGGACAGGGTTCAGCTCTGGAAACACCATATATTTT. Translation: CASIGTGFSSGNTIYF.

The CDR3 region is CASADRGGQPQHF. The CDR3 DNA follows: TGTGCTAGTGCGGACAGGGGTGGTCAGCCCCAGCATTTT. The gene calls are TRBV12-5 and TRBJ1-5, with 9 bases that match TRBD1. CDR3 length equals 13 residues. In germline, CDR1 is LGHNT, CDR2 FRNRAP. V was clipped by 7 bases and J by 6 bases; unmatched bases: 4.

V and J are TRBV5-1 and TRBJ1-4; 7 bases are a match to TRBD1. The CDR3 spans 14 residues. V dropped 3 bases and J dropped 4; count of bases not matched to a gene: 3. Germline values: CDR1 SGHRS, CDR2 YFSETQ. The CDR3 is CASSWDSDNEKLFF. Written as DNA, the CDR3 is TGCGCCAGCAGCTGGGACAGTGATAATGAAAAACTGTTTTTT.

The chain links TRBV28 to TRBJ1-1; 8 bases line up with TRBD1. Unmatched junction bases numbered 18, after V lost 5 bases and J lost 10 bases. The CDR3 is 16 amino acids. The germline V gene has CDR1 MDHEN and CDR2 SYDVKM. In nucleotides, the CDR3 is TGTGCCAGCAGTGCGCCTTTGGCCGGACAGGGTCCGAGAGCTTTCTTT. It specifies CASSAPLAGQGPRAFF.

The chain joins TRBV2 to TRBJ2-5, with D perhaps matching TRBD1 (7 bases). Trimming took 6 bases from V and 10 from J, leaving 30 bases between them. The CDR3 is made up of 17 amino acids. Looked up from germline, CDR1 is SNHLY and CDR2 is FYNNEI. The CDR3: CASSHPGLSPTQGGQYF. As DNA, the CDR3 is TGTGCCAGCAGCCACCCGGGACTTTCTCCCACCCAGGGGGGCCAGTACTTC.

A note on this clone: The same CDR3 also results from other DNA sequences found in this sample. The rearrangement links TRBV9 to TRBJ1-2; 8 nucleotides line up with TRBD1. The CDR3 has 13 residues. Per the germline V gene, CDR1 is SGDLS and CDR2 is YYNGEE. V was clipped by 4 bases and J by 8 bases; unmatched bases: 7. The CDR3 DNA follows: TGTGCCAGCAGCCAAACAGGGGGGCGAGGCTACACCTTC. Its translation is CASSQTGGRGYTF.

The CDR3 loop is CASSSGGYNEQFF. CDR3 sequence (DNA): TGTGCCAGCAGTAGCGGGGGGTACAATGAGCAGTTCTTC. The chain employs TRBV2 and TRBJ2-1, with 9 nucleotides matching TRBD2. V gave up 5 bases and J gave up 4 bases; unmatched junction bases: 0. CDR1 and CDR2 (germline): SNHLY, FYNNEI. The CDR3 totals 13 residues.

The chain combines TRBV18 with TRBJ2-7; the D gene is possibly TRBD1 (6 bases). The CDR3 extends over 16 amino acids. Germline V lookup: CDR1 KGHSH, CDR2 LQKENI. V dropped 2 bases and J dropped 0 bases, with 14 bases sitting between them. In DNA form, the CDR3 reads TGTGCCAGCTCACCAAATAGACAGGTCCACTCCTACGAGCAGTACTTC. Translation: CASSPNRQVHSYEQYF.

The chain recombines TRBV5-1 with TRBJ2-1, with 9 bases identical to TRBD1. J gave up 10 bases and V 4 bases, and 9 bases lay outside the gene matches. There are 14 residues in the CDR3. CDR1 and CDR2 (germline): SGHRS, YFSETQ. Here the CDR3 DNA reads TGCGCCAGCAGCCCGGGACAGGGAACGGACGAGCAGTTCTTC. The encoded protein is CASSPGQGTDEQFF.